This T cell receptor beta chain was obtained from a study of shared clonotypes between healthy human individuals. Trimming pared 6 bases from V and 1 base from J, leaving 15 bases between. The CDR3 spans 15 residues. CDR1 is SNHLY, CDR2 FYNNEI, per germline. Data came from immunoSEQ multiplex PCR; TCRdb stores just in-frame clones and leaves some out. The data contain some 650,000 clones, more than 95% of them singletons. The gene calls are TRBV2 and TRBJ2-5; unclear D gene. The receptor comes from a woman aged 30 to 39 in good health. Sequences were obtained from naive CD4+ T cells sorted from blood. The subset here: CD45RA+ positively selected. DNA of the CDR3: TGTGCCAGCAGGGGGAATCGGAGTCCCCAAGAGACCCAGTACTTC. This encodes CASRGNRSPQETQYF.